This T cell receptor (beta chain) was identified in a study of cytomegalovirus exposure and HLA in healthy donors. The CDR3 extends over 12 amino acids. Germline CDR1 and CDR2: GTSNPN and SVGIG (reference sequence). Trimming shortened V by 0 bases and J by 7 bases, and 7 bases separated the two germline ends. In the case of this clone: What it binds is not known.

Regarding the study as a whole: Earlier findings revealed that most TCR beta V segments proved productive either about 87% or about 30% of the time. A few V segments could not be told apart, such as TRBV6-2 and TRBV6-3, and were left out.

This PCR relied on a set of 60 Vbeta primers and 13 Jbeta primers. Original handling: An analysis performed later counted roughly 79 million unique TCR beta chains (approximately 11 million of them shared). The data were produced by immunoSEQ multiplex PCR, yet TCRdb's version contains in-frame clones alone and is incomplete. Clone size and V and J calls were adopted from that table, with D and trimming inferred from the DNA. The data contain approximately 80,000 clones, more than 50% of them singletons. The chain joins TRBV30 to TRBJ2-1; D gene ambiguous. Sequences were obtained from PBMCs. The receptor's source is a woman aged 40 to 50 in good health and CMV-seropositive. This chain's CDR3 is CAWSVRSNEQFF. The CDR3 DNA sequence: TGTGCCTGGAGTGTACGGTCAAATGAGCAGTTCTTC.